This T cell receptor (beta chain) was profiled in a study of T cell responses to AZD1222 COVID-19 vaccine. General study results and limits: Targeting of unmutated variant regions was reportedly seen in nearly half of spike-specific TCRs.

This clone was seen a single time. Its antigen remains unidentified. The repertoire was sequenced with immunoSEQ multiplex PCR; TCRdb's copy has only in-frame clones and lacks some. Seen here are more than 120,000 clones, 88% observed once, and the top ten hold 5% to 6.5%. This CDR3 region has 17 residues. The germline CDR1 and CDR2 sequences are MDHEN and SYDVKM. The trim removed 4 bases at V and 3 bases at J, leaving 12 bases unmatched. V usage is TRBV28 and J usage is TRBJ2-7, with 10 nucleotides matching TRBD1. The material sequenced was peripheral blood, taken 28 days after the second dose of the MenACWY control vaccine. This TCR came from an adult who received the MenACWY meningococcal vaccine as a control. DNA for the CDR3: TGTGCCAGCAGTTGGGGACAGGGGTATTACGAAGACTACGAGCAGTACTTC. Translating it yields CASSWGQGYYEDYEQYF.